A selection of T cell receptor beta chains follows, all from one sample in a study of T cells in Graves' hyperthyroidism and ophthalmopathy. TCRdb re-called the multiplex PCR reads through MiXCR, storing one row per CDR3 protein. The table has around 340,000 distinct CDR3 sequences, 15% to 20% seen once. Source material: blood. The receptors shown here come from a woman aged 50 to 65 with Graves' hyperthyroidism. Each CDR3 is given with its conserved first and last residue. Fields, in order: clone size, J gene, CDR3 length, D gene, V gene, CDR3 DNA, CDR3 protein. The D gene is left open where the match is weak. Rows may omit the clone size; those that give it use once, few, many or a size class.

.	TRBJ2-5	17	TRBD2	TRBV19	TGTGCCAGTAGTATAACCGGCGGAGCGGGGGGGTCGGAGACCCAGTACTTC	CASSITGGAGGSETQYF
few	TRBJ2-7	14	TRBD2	TRBV6-2/TRBV6-3	TGTGCCAGCACCCCTCTAGCGGAGAGCTACGAGCAGTACTTC	CASTPLAESYEQYF
many	TRBJ2-3	14	TRBD1	TRBV20-1	TGCAGTGCTAGAGGAGGGACAGGGTGGCCTACGCAGTATTTT	CSARGGTGWPTQYF
once	TRBJ2-7	15	TRBD1	TRBV5-1	TGCGCCAGCAGCTCGGGACAGGGGGGCTCCTACGAGCAGTACTTC	CASSSGQGGSYEQYF
.	TRBJ2-1	11	.	TRBV5-6	TGTGCCAGCAGCTCAATCAATGAGCAGTTCTTC	CASSSINEQFF
.	TRBJ2-4	15	.	TRBV7-2	TGTGCCAGCAGCTTCCCCATGGTAGCCAAAAACATTCAGTACTTC	CASSFPMVAKNIQYF
.	TRBJ2-5	15	.	TRBV7-3	TGTGCCAGCAGCTTAACGAAGGCCCCCCAAGAGACCCAGTACTTC	CASSLTKAPQETQYF
few	TRBJ2-1	14	.	TRBV12-3/TRBV12-4	TGTGCCAGCACCCTGGGGGCCTCCTACAATGAGCAGTTCTTC	CASTLGASYNEQFF
.	TRBJ2-2	16	.	TRBV6-2/TRBV6-3	TGTGCCAGCAGTCCCCGCCTACCACCGAACACCGGGGAGCTGTTTTTT	CASSPRLPPNTGELFF
many	TRBJ1-2	13	TRBD1	TRBV30	TGTGCCTGGAGTCGGGACAGGCACTATGGCTACACCTTC	CAWSRDRHYGYTF
many	TRBJ1-1	14	.	TRBV12-3/TRBV12-4	TGTGCCAGCAGTTTAACACAGGTAAACACTGAAGCTTTCTTT	CASSLTQVNTEAFF
.	TRBJ2-7	16	TRBD2	TRBV20-1	TGCAGTGCACCGGGACTAGCGGGAGGAAAAACCTACGAGCAGTACTTC	CSAPGLAGGKTYEQYF
many	TRBJ1-2	14	.	TRBV16	TGTGCCAGCAGCCAATCGCGAGGGAACTATGGCTACACCTTC	CASSQSRGNYGYTF
few	TRBJ1-2	18	TRBD1	TRBV7-3	TGTGCCAGCAGCTTAATGTCCCCGGGACAGGGGGATCCCTATGGCTACACCTTC	CASSLMSPGQGDPYGYTF
.	TRBJ2-7	17	TRBD1	TRBV5-4	TGTGCCAGCAGCCCGGGAGTCGGGACAGGGATTTCCTACGAGCAGTACTTC	CASSPGVGTGISYEQYF
many	TRBJ1-1	15	.	TRBV3-1	TGTGCCAGCAGCCAACGGGATCTCGGGTATACTGAAGCTTTCTTT	CASSQRDLGYTEAFF
few	TRBJ1-1	13	.	TRBV7-6	TGTGCCAGCAGCTTCGAGACGGACACTGAAGCTTTCTTT	CASSFETDTEAFF
.	TRBJ1-4	13	TRBD1	TRBV19	TGTGCCAGTAGGGACAGGGGCCGTGGGAAACTGTTTTTT	CASRDRGRGKLFF
few	TRBJ1-1	13	.	TRBV20-1	TGCAGTGCTATCGCGGCTCCGGGACACGAAGCTTTCTTT	CSAIAAPGHEAFF
many	TRBJ2-1	15	TRBD2	TRBV5-1	TGCGCCAGCAGCCGGACTAGCGCGACCTACAATGAGCAGTTCTTC	CASSRTSATYNEQFF
many	TRBJ2-1	12	TRBD2	TRBV6-2/TRBV6-3	TGTGCCAGCAGTCTAGCGGGAGGAATCCTGTTCTTC	CASSLAGGILFF
few	TRBJ1-1	12	.	TRBV28	TGTGCCAGCAGGTTAGTGAACACTGAAGCTTTCTTT	CASRLVNTEAFF
many	TRBJ2-7	13	.	TRBV5-1	TGCGCCAGCAGCTTGGAAGTTGGGTACGAGCAGTACTTC	CASSLEVGYEQYF
many	TRBJ2-5	14	TRBD2	TRBV7-8	TGTGCCAGCAGCTTCGCGGGAGCCCAAGAGACCCAGTACTTC	CASSFAGAQETQYF
many	TRBJ2-3	15	.	TRBV12-3/TRBV12-4	TGTGCCAGCAGTTTAACCCTACTCGGGTGGGATACGCAGTATTTT	CASSLTLLGWDTQYF
many	TRBJ1-5	14	.	TRBV12-5	TGTGCTAGTGGTTTCCCCGTGACAGCTCAGCCCCAGCATTTT	CASGFPVTAQPQHF
.	TRBJ2-1	16	TRBD2	TRBV9	TGTGCCAGCAGCGGCGGGAGATCGAGCTCCTACAATGAGCAGTTCTTC	CASSGGRSSSYNEQFF
once	TRBJ2-1	14	.	TRBV20-1	TGCAGTGCTAGTGGTCGGGTATCCTACAATGAGCAGTTCTTC	CSASGRVSYNEQFF
.	TRBJ1-2	14	TRBD1	TRBV5-4	TGTGCCAGCAGCTTGGGGACAGGGGCCTATGGCTACACCTTC	CASSLGTGAYGYTF
few	TRBJ1-2	15	.	TRBV5-8	TGTGCCAGCAGCTTGGGGGGGAACCTGAACTATGGCTACACCTTC	CASSLGGNLNYGYTF
many	TRBJ2-1	16	TRBD2	TRBV2	TGTGCCAGCAGCTCAATGGGACTAGCGGGAGACAATGAGCAGTTCTTC	CASSSMGLAGDNEQFF
many	TRBJ2-7	17	TRBD2	TRBV7-9	TGTGCCAGCAGCACAGAAATGGGACTAGCGGGCCTCTACGAGCAGTACTTC	CASSTEMGLAGLYEQYF
many	TRBJ2-1	13	.	TRBV28	TGTGCCAGCAGCCCAGCCTACAACAATGAGCAGTTCTTC	CASSPAYNNEQFF
many	TRBJ2-1	16	TRBD2	TRBV13	TGTGCCAGCAGCTCCCCGACTAGCGGGGGGGCAGATGAGCAGTTCTTC	CASSSPTSGGADEQFF
.	TRBJ2-7	14	.	TRBV28	TGTGCCAGCACAACATCCGGGTTCTCCTACGAGCAGTACTTC	CASTTSGFSYEQYF
many	TRBJ2-3	15	.	TRBV6-5	TGTGCCAGCAGTTACGTCGGGGGAGGCACAGATACGCAGTATTTT	CASSYVGGGTDTQYF
few	TRBJ2-2	14	TRBD2	TRBV30	TGTGCCTGGAGGGGCTGGCGATATGGCGGGGGGCTGTTTTTT	CAWRGWRYGGGLFF
.	TRBJ2-7	15	TRBD2	TRBV20-1	TGCAGTGCTAGAGACGCTTTAGCGGGTTTCTACGAGCAGTACTTC	CSARDALAGFYEQYF
many	TRBJ2-1	12	.	TRBV11-2	TGTGCCAGCAGCTTAGATCGGGCTAAGCAGTTCTTC	CASSLDRAKQFF
few	TRBJ2-1	14	TRBD2	TRBV10-2	TGCGCCAGCAGGACTAGCGGGATTTTGGATGAGCAGTTCTTC	CASRTSGILDEQFF
few	TRBJ2-3	10	.	TRBV6-1	TGTGCCAGCGGCCCAGATACGCAGTATTTT	CASGPDTQYF
many	TRBJ2-7	17	TRBD1	TRBV5-1	TGCGCCAGCAGCTTGGGACAGGGGCAACTTCGGTCCTACGAGCAGTACTTC	CASSLGQGQLRSYEQYF
few	TRBJ2-1	15	.	TRBV5-5	TGTGCCAGCAGCTTGGGGCACCAAACCTACAATGAGCAGTTCTTC	CASSLGHQTYNEQFF
many	TRBJ1-1	13	.	TRBV18	TGTGCCAGCTCACCACCACTCAGGGGAATTGCTTTCTTT	CASSPPLRGIAFF
many	TRBJ2-7	13	.	TRBV15	TGTGCCACCAGCAGAGCACATGGGTGGGAGCAGTACTTC	CATSRAHGWEQYF
many	TRBJ2-7	13	.	TRBV7-8	TGTGCCAGCAGCCCTCGGGCTTCCTACGAGCAGTACTTC	CASSPRASYEQYF
many	TRBJ2-1	16	TRBD2	TRBV11-2	TGTGCCAGCAGCTCACGGACTAGCGGGGGCTTGGGAGAGCAGTTCTTC	CASSSRTSGGLGEQFF
few	TRBJ2-6	15	.	TRBV6-2/TRBV6-3	TGTGCCAGCAGTCCTGGACACTCTGGGGCCAACGTCCTGACTTTC	CASSPGHSGANVLTF
.	TRBJ2-7	14	TRBD2	TRBV2	TGTGCCAGCAGCAAAGCGGGAGTCACCTACGAGCAGTACTTC	CASSKAGVTYEQYF
many	TRBJ1-6	16	.	TRBV2	TGTGCCAGCAGTGAATCCCCCGGGGTGCTAAGTTCACCCCTCCACTTT	CASSESPGVLSSPLHF
.	TRBJ1-2	15	TRBD1	TRBV29-1	TGCAGCGTTGAGCCGGGGACAGACCCCTCCTATGGCTACACCTTC	CSVEPGTDPSYGYTF
once	TRBJ2-3	15	.	TRBV9	TGTGCCAGCACCCGGACGGGAGAGATCACAGATACGCAGTATTTT	CASTRTGEITDTQYF
.	TRBJ2-7	17	TRBD2	TRBV3-1	TGTGCCAGCAGCCAAGATTGGACTAGCGGGAGTTTCTACGAGCAGTACTTC	CASSQDWTSGSFYEQYF
once	TRBJ1-6	16	TRBD1	TRBV3-1	TGTGCCAGCAGCCCACGAGACAGGGGGAGTAATTCACCCCTCCACTTT	CASSPRDRGSNSPLHF
.	TRBJ1-4	16	.	TRBV15	TGTGCCACCAGCAGGGGGGGGATGGGCAGGGCAGAAAAACTGTTTTTT	CATSRGGMGRAEKLFF
once	TRBJ1-6	14	.	TRBV7-2	TGTGCCAGCAGCCCAGATGACTATAATTCACCCCTCCACTTT	CASSPDDYNSPLHF
once	TRBJ2-3	18	.	TRBV2	TGTGTCAGCAGTGAAGAGAGGGCCGGATCACAAGACACAGATACGCAGTATTTT	CVSSEERAGSQDTDTQYF
.	TRBJ1-1	12	.	TRBV6-2/TRBV6-3	TGTGCCACCGCGACAGTGTCGAATGAAGCTTTCTTT	CATATVSNEAFF
many	TRBJ2-7	14	.	TRBV12-3/TRBV12-4	.	CASSTSDRGHEQYF
few	TRBJ2-7	16	.	TRBV7-2	TGTGCCAGCAGCCCCCGCCCTGCCGATCGGGGCTACGAGCAGTACTTC	CASSPRPADRGYEQYF